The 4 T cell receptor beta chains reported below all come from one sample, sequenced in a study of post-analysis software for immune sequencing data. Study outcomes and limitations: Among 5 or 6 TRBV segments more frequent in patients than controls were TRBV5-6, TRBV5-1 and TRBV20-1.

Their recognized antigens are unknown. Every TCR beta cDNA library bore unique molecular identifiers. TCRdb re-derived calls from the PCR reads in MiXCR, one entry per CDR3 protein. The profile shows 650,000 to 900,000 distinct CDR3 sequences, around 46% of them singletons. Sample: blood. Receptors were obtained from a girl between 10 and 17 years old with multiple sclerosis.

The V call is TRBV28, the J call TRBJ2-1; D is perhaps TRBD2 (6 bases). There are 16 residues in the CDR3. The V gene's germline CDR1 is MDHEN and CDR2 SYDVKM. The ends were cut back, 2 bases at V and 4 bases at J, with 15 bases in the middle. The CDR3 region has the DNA TGTGCCAGCAGTTTAGGCCGGGAGAGGGGATACAATGAGCAGTTCTTC. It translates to CASSLGRERGYNEQFF. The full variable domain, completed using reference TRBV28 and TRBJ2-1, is DVKVTQSSRYLVKRTGEKVFLECVQDMDHENMFWYRQDPGLGLRLIYFSYDVKMKEKGDIPEGYSVSREKKERFSLILESASTNQTSMYLCASSLGRERGYNEQFFGPGTRLTVL.

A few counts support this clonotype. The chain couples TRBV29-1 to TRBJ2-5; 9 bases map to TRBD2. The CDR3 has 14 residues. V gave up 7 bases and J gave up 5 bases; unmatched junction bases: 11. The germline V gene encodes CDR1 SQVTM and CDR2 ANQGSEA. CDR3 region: CSARGLARQETQYF. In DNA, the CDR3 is TGCAGCGCCCGAGGACTAGCGCGACAGGAGACCCAGTACTTC.

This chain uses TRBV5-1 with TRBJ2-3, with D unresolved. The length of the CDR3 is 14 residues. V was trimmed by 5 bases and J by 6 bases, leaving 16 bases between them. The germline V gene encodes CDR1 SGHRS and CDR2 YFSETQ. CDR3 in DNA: TGCGCCAGCAGGATCAAACCAACCACGGATACGCAGTATTTT. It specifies CASRIKPTTDTQYF.

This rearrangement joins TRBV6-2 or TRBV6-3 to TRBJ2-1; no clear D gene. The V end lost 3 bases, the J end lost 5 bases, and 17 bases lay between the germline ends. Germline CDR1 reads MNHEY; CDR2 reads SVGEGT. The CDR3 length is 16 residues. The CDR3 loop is CASSYRAPSLNNEQFF. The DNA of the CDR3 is TGTGCCAGCAGTTATAGGGCACCCTCCCTCAACAATGAGCAGTTCTTC.